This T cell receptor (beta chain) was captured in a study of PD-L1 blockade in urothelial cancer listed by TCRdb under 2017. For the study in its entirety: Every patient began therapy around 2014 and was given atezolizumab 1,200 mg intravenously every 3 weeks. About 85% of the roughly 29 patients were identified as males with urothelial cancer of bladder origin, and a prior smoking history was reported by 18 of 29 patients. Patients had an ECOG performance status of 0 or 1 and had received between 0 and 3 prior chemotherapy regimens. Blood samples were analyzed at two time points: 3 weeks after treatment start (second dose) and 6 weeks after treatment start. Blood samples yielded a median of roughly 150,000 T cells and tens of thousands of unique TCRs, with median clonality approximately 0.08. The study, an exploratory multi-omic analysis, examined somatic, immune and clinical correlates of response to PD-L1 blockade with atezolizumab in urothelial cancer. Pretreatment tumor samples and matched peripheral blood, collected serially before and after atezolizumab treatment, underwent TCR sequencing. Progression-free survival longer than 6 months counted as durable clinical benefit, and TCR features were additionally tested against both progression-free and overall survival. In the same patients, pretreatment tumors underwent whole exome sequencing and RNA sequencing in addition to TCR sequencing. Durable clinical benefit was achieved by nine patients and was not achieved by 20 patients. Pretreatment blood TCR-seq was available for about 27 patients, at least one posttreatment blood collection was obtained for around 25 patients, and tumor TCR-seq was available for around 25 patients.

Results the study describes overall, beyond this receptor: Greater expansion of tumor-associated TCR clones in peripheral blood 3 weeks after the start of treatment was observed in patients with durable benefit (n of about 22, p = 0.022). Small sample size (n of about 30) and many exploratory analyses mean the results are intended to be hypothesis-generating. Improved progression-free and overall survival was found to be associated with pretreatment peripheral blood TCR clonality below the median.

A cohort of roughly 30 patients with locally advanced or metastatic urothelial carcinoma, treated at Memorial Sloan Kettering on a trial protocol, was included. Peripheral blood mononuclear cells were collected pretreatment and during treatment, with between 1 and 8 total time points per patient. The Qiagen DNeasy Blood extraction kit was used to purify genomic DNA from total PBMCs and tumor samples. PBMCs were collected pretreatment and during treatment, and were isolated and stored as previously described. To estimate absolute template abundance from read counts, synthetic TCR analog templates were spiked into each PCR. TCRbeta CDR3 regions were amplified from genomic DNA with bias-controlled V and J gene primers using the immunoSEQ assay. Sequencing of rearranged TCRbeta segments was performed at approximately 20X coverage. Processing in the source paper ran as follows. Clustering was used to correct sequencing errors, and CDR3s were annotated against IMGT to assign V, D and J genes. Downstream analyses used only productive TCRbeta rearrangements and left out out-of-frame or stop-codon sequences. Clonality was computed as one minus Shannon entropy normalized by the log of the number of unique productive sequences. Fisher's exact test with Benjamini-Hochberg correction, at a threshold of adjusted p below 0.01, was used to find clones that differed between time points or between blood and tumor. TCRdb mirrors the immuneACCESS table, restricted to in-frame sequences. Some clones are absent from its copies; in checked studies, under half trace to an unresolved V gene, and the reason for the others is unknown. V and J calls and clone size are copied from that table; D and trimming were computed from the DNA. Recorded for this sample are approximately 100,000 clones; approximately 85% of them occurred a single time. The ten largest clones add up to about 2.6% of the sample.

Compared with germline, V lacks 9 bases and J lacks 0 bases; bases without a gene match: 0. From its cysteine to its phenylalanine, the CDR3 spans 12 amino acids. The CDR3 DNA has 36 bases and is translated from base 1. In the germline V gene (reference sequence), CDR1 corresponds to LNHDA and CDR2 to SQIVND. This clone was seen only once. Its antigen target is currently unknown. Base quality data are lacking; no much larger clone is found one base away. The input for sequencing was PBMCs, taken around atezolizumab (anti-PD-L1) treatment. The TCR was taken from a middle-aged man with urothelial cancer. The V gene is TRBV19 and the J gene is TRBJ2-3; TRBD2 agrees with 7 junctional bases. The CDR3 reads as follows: CASGGSTDTQYF. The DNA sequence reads TGTGCCAGCGGGGGGAGCACAGATACGCAGTATTTT.